These T cell receptor beta chains were read from a single sample in a study of T cell responses to AZD1222 COVID-19 vaccine. TCRdb's table, derived via immunoSEQ multiplex PCR, lists solely in-frame clones and lacks some. Of 120,000 or so clones in the sample, approximately 85% were seen once. Specimen: peripheral blood, collected on day 0 of AZD1222 vaccination. These receptors were obtained from an adult in good health. The CDR3 runs from the conserved cysteine through the conserved F or W. Each record gives: J gene, clone size, V gene, D gene, CDR3 protein, CDR3 DNA. D genes are given only for firm matches. Only part of the rows carry a size: once, few, many, or a class if the clone is expanded.

TRBJ1-1,few,TRBV7-2,.,CASKSGTSNTEAFF,TGTGCCAGCAAGTCAGGGACTTCGAACACTGAAGCTTTCTTT
TRBJ1-2,.,TRBV7-2,.,CASSLEGLNYGYTF,TGTGCCAGCAGCTTAGAGGGTTTGAACTATGGCTACACCTTC
TRBJ2-4,.,TRBV7-2,.,CASSLAGAQTNIQYF,TGTGCCAGCAGCTTAGCGGGGGCACAGACGAACATTCAGTACTTC
TRBJ1-6,.,TRBV2,.,CASSLGRSSYNSPLHF,TGTGCCAGCAGTCTCGGAAGAAGCTCCTATAATTCACCCCTCCACTTT
TRBJ2-1,.,TRBV4-3,.,CASSQDVSPQGRLFF,TGCGCCAGCAGCCAAGATGTCTCCCCCCAAGGGAGACTGTTCTTC
TRBJ2-1,.,TRBV27,TRBD1,CASSPHRGRQFF,TGTGCCAGCAGTCCCCACAGGGGGCGGCAGTTCTTC
TRBJ1-1,.,TRBV11-3,.,CASSLDGIKAFF,TGTGCCAGCAGCTTAGATGGGATAAAAGCTTTCTTT
TRBJ2-3,few,TRBV6-2/TRBV6-3,TRBD1,CASSYRTGGDTQYF,TGTGCCAGCAGTTACCGGACAGGGGGGGATACGCAGTATTTT
TRBJ1-2,.,TRBV20-1,.,CSASRASGYGYTF,TGCAGTGCTAGTAGGGCTTCGGGCTATGGCTACACCTTC
TRBJ2-7,.,TRBV4-2,.,CASSQVRSRWIYEQYF,TGTGCCAGCAGCCAAGTCCGTAGCAGGTGGATCTACGAGCAGTACTTC
TRBJ2-2,.,TRBV2,.,CASEAAVNTGELFF,TGTGCCAGCGAGGCAGCGGTGAACACCGGGGAGCTGTTTTTT
TRBJ2-3,.,TRBV28,.,CASSPLFGLNTQYF,TGTGCCAGCAGTCCCCTTTTTGGGCTAAATACGCAGTATTTT
TRBJ2-7,.,TRBV7-9,TRBD1,CASSPGQRIPYEQYF,TGTGCCAGCAGCCCGGGACAGAGAATCCCCTACGAGCAGTACTTC
TRBJ1-2,.,TRBV28,TRBD1,CASTSGDRVWGYTF,TGTGCCAGCACCAGCGGGGACAGGGTATGGGGCTACACCTTC